One sample yielded the 9 T cell receptor beta chains listed below, sequenced in a study of cytomegalovirus exposure and HLA in healthy donors. Vbeta (60) and Jbeta (13) primers were used in the PCR. Measured with immunoSEQ multiplex PCR; TCRdb has only the in-frame clones, and not every one. The table includes 100,000 to 150,000 clones, around three quarters detected once. Sequences were obtained from PBMCs. The receptor source for this set is a female donor in good health and CMV-seronegative.

This clone has just a few counts. The CDR3 nucleotides read TGTGCCAGCAGCTACCACGGCAGGGATAATGGCTATGGCTACACCTTC. As protein: CASSYHGRDNGYGYTF. The chain is built from TRBV5-5 and TRBJ1-2; D possibly corresponds to TRBD1 (5 bases). The germline gives CDR1 SGHKS, CDR2 YYEKEE (reference sequence). The CDR3 length is 16 residues. Trimming took off 3 bases at V and 4 bases at J, with 19 bases between the two ends.

The chain couples TRBV2 to TRBJ2-3, with TRBD2 matching over 11 bases. V gave up 1 base and J gave up 1 base; unmatched junction bases: 10. The CDR3 runs 19 residues. From germline, CDR1 is SNHLY and CDR2 FYNNEI. The CDR3 nucleotides are TGTGCCAGCAGTGAAGGGCTAGCGGGAGGCTTCGGAGGCACAGATACGCAGTATTTT. Its translation is CASSEGLAGGFGGTDTQYF.

The chain carries TRBV6-1 and TRBJ1-3; 7 bases line up with TRBD1. The V segment lost 3 bases and the J segment 2 bases; nucleotides outside the gene matches: 1. Looked up from germline, CDR1 is MNHNS and CDR2 is SASEGT. The CDR3 length is 14 residues. The CDR3 DNA is TGTGCCAGCAGTGAGACAGGGACTGGAAACACCATATATTTT. This encodes CASSETGTGNTIYF.

V and J are TRBV28 and TRBJ2-5; 13 nucleotides match TRBD2. The CDR3 totals 16 residues. Germline V gene sequence: CDR1 MDHEN, CDR2 SYDVKM. Trimming removed 5 bases from V and 4 bases from J; junction bases left unmatched: 7. The CDR3 coding sequence is TGTGCCAGCAGTCCCGCCGGACTAGCGGGAGTAGAGACCCAGTACTTC. Translating it yields CASSPAGLAGVETQYF.

The rearrangement joins TRBV28 to TRBJ2-7, with 12 nucleotides matching TRBD1. Germline-derived CDR1 and CDR2 are MDHEN and SYDVKM. Germline trimming cut 5 bases from V and 4 bases from J; bases unmatched to any gene: 12. This CDR3 has 17 residues. CDR3 amino acids: CASSLPLGQGAPYEQYF. The CDR3 bases are TGTGCCAGCAGTCTCCCACTGGGACAGGGGGCGCCGTACGAGCAGTACTTC.

This chain joins TRBV6-1 and TRBJ1-4; D gene ambiguous. The CDR3 is made up of 14 amino acids. The germline V gene encodes CDR1 MNHNS and CDR2 SASEGT. The V end lost 8 bases, the J end lost 1 base, and 11 bases lay between the germline ends. The chain's CDR3 is CASGSGRTNEKLFF. The CDR3 DNA reads as TGTGCCAGCGGGTCTGGGAGAACTAATGAAAAACTGTTTTTT.

The chain links TRBV9 to TRBJ2-1; 12 bases map to TRBD2. Germline V gene lookup returns CDR1 SGDLS and CDR2 YYNGEE. V lost 5 bases to trimming and J lost 0 bases; unmatched junction nucleotides: 12. The CDR3 sequence is 19 residues long. The CDR3 region is CASSDQGLAGFFSYNEQFF. The CDR3 coding sequence is TGTGCCAGCAGTGATCAAGGACTAGCGGGATTCTTCTCCTACAATGAGCAGTTCTTC. The variable domain in full, with the rest retrieved from reference TRBV9 and TRBJ2-1, is DSGVTQTPKHLITATGQRVTLRCSPRSGDLSVYWYQQSLDQGLQFLIQYYNGEERAKGNILERFSAQQFPDLHSELNLSSLELGDSALYFCASSDQGLAGFFSYNEQFFGPGTRLTVL.

CDR3 sequence: CASSSGNSPLHF. In DNA, the CDR3 is TGTGCCAGCAGTTCCGGTAATTCACCCCTCCACTTT. V usage is TRBV6-5 and J usage is TRBJ1-6; D gene uncertain. The CDR3 is 12 amino acids. Trimming stripped 4 bases from V and 6 bases from J, with 4 bases between. Germline V gives CDR1 MNHEY, CDR2 SVGAGI.

This clone was seen just once. This sequence joins TRBV5-1 and TRBJ2-3; TRBD2 matches 7 bases. CDR1 SGHRS and CDR2 YFSETQ come from the germline V gene. The CDR3 is 16 residues long. The junction had 10 bases not matched to a gene; V was cut back by 0 bases and J by 6 bases. The CDR3 region has the DNA TGCGCCAGCAGCTTGGTCTGGACTAGTGTTTCGGATACGCAGTATTTT. Translated, it gives CASSLVWTSVSDTQYF.